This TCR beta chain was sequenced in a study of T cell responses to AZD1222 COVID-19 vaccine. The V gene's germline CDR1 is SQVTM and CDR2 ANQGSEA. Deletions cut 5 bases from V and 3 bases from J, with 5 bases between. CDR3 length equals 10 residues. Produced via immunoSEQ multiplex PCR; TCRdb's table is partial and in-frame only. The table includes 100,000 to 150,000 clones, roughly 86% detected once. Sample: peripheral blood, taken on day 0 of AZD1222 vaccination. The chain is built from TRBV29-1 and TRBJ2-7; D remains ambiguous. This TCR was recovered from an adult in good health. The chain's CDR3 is CSVFIYEQYF. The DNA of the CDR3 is TGCAGCGTTTTTATCTACGAGCAGTACTTC.